This T cell receptor beta chain was captured by sequencing in a study of neoadjuvant anti-PD-1 for oral cavity cancer. TCRdb's copy holds only in-frame clones and misses some; the assay was immunoSEQ multiplex PCR. The table includes 55,000 to 75,000 clones, 70% to 85% detected once. Trimming cost V 0 bases and J 4 bases, with 14 bases left between them. This CDR3 contains 15 residues. Germline loops: CDR1 SGHKS, CDR2 YYEKEE (reference sequence). This TCR came from a person aged 40 to 85 with oral cavity squamous cell carcinoma. The material sequenced was PBMCs, taken before nivolumab (anti-PD-1) treatment. The chain carries TRBV5-5 and TRBJ2-7; D is unresolved. The CDR3 loop reads CASSLASGRLYEQYF. CDR3 nucleotides: TGTGCCAGCAGCTTGGCGTCCGGACGGTTGTACGAGCAGTACTTC.